The present T cell receptor beta chain was sequenced within a study of spatial heterogeneity in lung cancer. For the study at large: Consistent detection of more beta-chain than alpha-chain sequences was observed.

This clonotype is medium-sized (0.01 to 0.1%). The time point denotes: sample taken at primary tumor resection. From tumor, nontumor lung or frozen PBMC, whole RNA was taken unsorted for sequencing. In TCRdb, the 5' RACE reads were re-called with MiXCR into one record per CDR3 protein. The sample lists about 8,500 distinct CDR3 sequences; approximately 8% were seen once. Trimming took 4 bases from V and 0 from J, leaving 11 bases between them. This CDR3 is 15 amino acids long. From germline, CDR1 is SGHRS and CDR2 YFSETQ. The receptor was derived from a female donor with early-stage non-small cell lung cancer. Sequencing was performed on PBMCs, taken at surgery. The genes are TRBV5-1 and TRBJ2-1; tentative D call: TRBD1 (5 bases). The CDR3 loop reads CASSPNRSSYNEQFF. The CDR3, as DNA: TGCGCCAGCAGCCCTAACAGGAGCTCCTACAATGAGCAGTTCTTC.